The rows below give T cell receptor beta chains drawn from one sample of a study of Ad26.COV2.S vaccination and SARS-CoV-2 variants. The data were produced by immunoSEQ multiplex PCR, yet TCRdb's version contains in-frame clones alone and is incomplete. Among nearly 400,000 clones listed, over 75% were seen once. The sequences come from peripheral blood, collected in a trial of Ad26.COV2.S vaccine versus placebo. The receptors were sampled from a person aged 18-60 years who received the Ad26.COV2.S COVID-19 vaccine or a placebo. Each CDR3 is given with its conserved first and last residue. Fields, in order: clone size, D gene, V gene, J gene, CDR3 protein, CDR3 DNA. D genes are given only for firm matches. A row's size may be missing; if present it is once, few, many or a size class.

>NA|TRBD2|TRBV29-1|TRBJ2-3
CSAFSGRVDTQYF
TGCAGCGCCTTTAGCGGGAGGGTTGATACGCAGTATTTT
>NA|TRBD1|TRBV27|TRBJ2-1
CASSSGTGGNNEQFF
TGTGCCAGCAGTTCCGGGACAGGGGGTAACAATGAGCAGTTCTTC
>NA|NA|TRBV6-2/TRBV6-3|TRBJ1-3
CASSFASSSGNTIYF
TGTGCCAGCAGTTTTGCAAGCAGCTCTGGAAACACCATATATTTT
>NA|NA|TRBV9|TRBJ1-2
CASSVVAGAVRSGYTF
TGTGCCAGCAGCGTAGTCGCGGGGGCAGTTCGGTCTGGCTACACCTTC
>once|NA|TRBV7-2|TRBJ1-3
CASSFGQPGNTIYF
TGTGCCAGCAGCTTTGGACAGCCAGGAAACACCATATATTTT
>once|TRBD2|TRBV3-1/TRBV3-2|TRBJ2-1
CASSQDWTSGYNEQFF
TGTGCCAGCAGCCAAGATTGGACTAGCGGCTACAATGAGCAGTTCTTC
>once|TRBD2|TRBV29-1|TRBJ2-7
CSVAFGAGVYEQYF
TGCAGCGTCGCCTTCGGGGCGGGAGTATACGAGCAGTACTTC
>NA|NA|TRBV14|TRBJ2-1
CASSQFGGATYNEQFF
TGTGCCAGCAGCCAATTTGGCGGGGCTACCTACAATGAGCAGTTCTTC
>NA|TRBD1|TRBV5-3|TRBJ1-1
CARSPDRGNTEAFF
TGTGCCAGAAGTCCGGACAGGGGGAACACTGAAGCTTTCTTT
>NA|NA|TRBV10-3|TRBJ1-1
CASGSGANTEAFF
TGTGCCAGCGGGTCGGGGGCGAACACTGAAGCTTTCTTT
>NA|NA|TRBV6-6|TRBJ1-1
CASSYSAGVGNTEAFF
TGTGCCAGCAGTTACTCGGCAGGAGTTGGGAACACTGAAGCTTTCTTT
>NA|NA|TRBV14|TRBJ2-7
CASSQPPTYEQYF
TGTGCCAGCAGCCAACCCCCCACCTACGAGCAGTACTTC
>NA|NA|TRBV5-6|TRBJ2-1
CASSLAGFSYNEQFF
TGTGCCAGCAGCTTAGCGGGCTTCTCCTACAATGAGCAGTTCTTC
>NA|NA|TRBV7-8|TRBJ2-7
CASSSRARDGSYEQYF
TGTGCCAGCAGCTCCCGAGCGCGGGACGGCTCCTACGAGCAGTACTTC
>few|TRBD1|TRBV10-3|TRBJ1-6
CAIRQGYDNSPLHF
TGTGCCATCAGACAGGGGTACGATAATTCACCCCTCCACTTT
>NA|NA|TRBV28|TRBJ1-2
CARPPGTRGYTF
TGTGCCAGACCCCCAGGGACGCGAGGCTACACCTTC
>NA|NA|TRBV6-5|TRBJ1-1
CASSSRPRSGTEAFF
TGTGCCAGCAGTAGCAGACCGAGGTCGGGGACTGAAGCTTTCTTT
>once|NA|TRBV4-1|TRBJ1-4
CASSQDGSLLGEKLFF
TGCGCCAGCAGCCAAGACGGTTCTCTTCTTGGCGAAAAACTGTTTTTT
>NA|NA|TRBV3-1/TRBV3-2|TRBJ1-4
CASSQMVGEKLFF
TGTGCCAGCAGCCAAATGGTGGGGGAAAAACTGTTTTTT
>NA|NA|TRBV11-1|TRBJ2-2
CASSGRDSEGTGELFF
TGTGCCAGCAGCGGAAGGGACTCCGAAGGTACCGGGGAGCTGTTTTTT
>NA|NA|TRBV27|TRBJ2-3
CASSLGGFSDPDTQYF
TGTGCCAGCAGCTTGGGAGGCTTTAGTGACCCAGATACGCAGTATTTT
>NA|NA|TRBV7-8|TRBJ1-1
CASSSVRVLEAFF
TGTGCCAGCAGTTCGGTCAGAGTACTAGAAGCTTTCTTT
>NA|NA|TRBV2|TRBJ1-5
CASSREQGGNQPQHF
TGTGCCAGCAGCAGAGAGCAGGGTGGCAATCAGCCCCAGCATTTT
>NA|NA|TRBV2|TRBJ2-3
CASRQGTDTQYF
TGTGCCAGCAGACAGGGAACAGATACGCAGTATTTT
>NA|NA|TRBV25-1|TRBJ2-7
CASTGGSYEQYF
TGTGCCAGTACTGGGGGGTCCTACGAGCAGTACTTC
>NA|NA|TRBV6-2/TRBV6-3|TRBJ2-7
CASSSLGEVAYEQYF
TGTGCCAGCAGTTCCCTCGGGGAGGTAGCCTACGAGCAGTACTTC
>NA|NA|TRBV7-9|TRBJ2-1
CASSAAHHNEQFF
TGTGCCAGCAGCGCCGCCCACCACAATGAGCAGTTCTTC
>NA|TRBD2|TRBV27|TRBJ2-6
CASSWGLAGSGANVLTF
TGTGCCAGCAGTTGGGGACTAGCGGGCTCTGGGGCCAACGTCCTGACTTTC
>NA|TRBD1|TRBV10-3|TRBJ2-2
CAIRGQENTGELFF
TGTGCCATCAGAGGACAGGAGAACACCGGGGAGCTGTTTTTT
>NA|NA|TRBV6-6|TRBJ2-2
CASSTLRAGELFF
TGTGCCAGCAGTACACTAAGGGCCGGGGAGCTGTTTTTT
>once|NA|TRBV7-2|TRBJ2-3
CASSLAPTDTQYF
TGTGCCAGCAGCTTAGCGCCGACAGATACGCAGTATTTT
>NA|TRBD1|TRBV19|TRBJ1-3
CASSPGQGSGNTIYF
TGTGCCAGTAGTCCGGGACAGGGGTCTGGAAACACCATATATTTT
>NA|NA|TRBV12-3/TRBV12-4|TRBJ1-1
CASSTTANTEAFF
TGTGCCAGCAGCACCACTGCGAACACTGAAGCTTTCTTT
>once|NA|TRBV28|TRBJ1-2
CASISTRDGPFYGYTF
TGTGCCAGCATCTCAACCCGGGACGGCCCCTTCTATGGCTACACCTTC
>NA|NA|TRBV5-4|TRBJ1-2
CASSLASGVGYTF
TGTGCCAGCAGCTTGGCATCAGGGGTTGGCTACACCTTC
>NA|NA|TRBV5-4|TRBJ2-5
CASSPGAAKETQYF
TGTGCCAGCAGCCCCGGGGCGGCAAAAGAGACCCAGTACTTC
>NA|NA|TRBV6-1|TRBJ2-7
CASSDGSITLVVGNEQYF
TGTGCCAGCAGTGATGGATCGATAACTCTCGTAGTTGGGAACGAGCAGTACTTC
>NA|TRBD2|TRBV2|TRBJ2-7
CASSPGLAGGSYEQYF
TGTGCCAGCAGCCCGGGACTAGCGGGAGGGAGTTACGAGCAGTACTTC
>NA|TRBD1|TRBV14|TRBJ2-2
CASSLNRGTGELFF
TGTGCCAGCAGCCTGAACAGGGGCACCGGGGAGCTGTTTTTT
>NA|TRBD1|TRBV30|TRBJ1-2
CAWSVTGQGVYTF
TGTGCCTGGAGTGTGACGGGACAGGGGGTCTACACCTTC
>NA|NA|TRBV29-1|TRBJ2-1
CSVEDDVQPRGQFF
TGCAGCGTTGAAGATGACGTACAGCCCAGGGGGCAGTTCTTC
>NA|TRBD2|TRBV30|TRBJ2-7
CAWSVPGGREQYF
TGTGCCTGGAGTGTACCGGGGGGGCGGGAGCAGTACTTC
>NA|NA|TRBV4-3|TRBJ2-1
CASSQVPSSNEQFF
TGCGCCAGCAGCCAAGTACCTAGCAGCAATGAGCAGTTCTTC
>NA|TRBD1|TRBV28|TRBJ2-7
CASSSLRDRGGEQYF
TGTGCCAGCAGTTCCCTCCGGGACAGGGGAGGCGAGCAGTACTTC
>NA|NA|TRBV15|TRBJ2-1
CATSSYRDEQFF
TGTGCCACCAGCAGCTACAGGGATGAGCAGTTCTTC
>NA|NA|TRBV4-2|TRBJ1-4
CASSQGDFGFSNDPNEKLFF
TGTGCCAGCAGCCAAGGGGATTTCGGGTTTAGTAACGACCCCAATGAAAAACTGTTTTTT
>NA|NA|TRBV3-1/TRBV3-2|TRBJ2-7
CASSQVPGAYEQYF
TGTGCCAGCAGCCAAGTTCCGGGAGCCTACGAGCAGTACTTC
>NA|NA|TRBV7-3|TRBJ2-5
CASSIQGPQETQYF
TGTGCCAGCAGCATCCAGGGCCCCCAAGAGACCCAGTACTTC
>NA|NA|TRBV6-2/TRBV6-3|TRBJ2-7
CASSRTAIYEQYF
TGTGCCAGCAGCAGGACAGCCATCTACGAGCAGTACTTC
>NA|NA|TRBV4-2|TRBJ2-2
CASSPRGGFTGELFF
TGTGCCAGCAGCCCCCGAGGCGGTTTCACCGGGGAGCTGTTTTTT